This TCR beta chain appears in the sequencing data of a study of blood T cells in healthy people across ages. The CDR3 sequence is 15 residues long. V shed 3 bases and J shed 2 bases, with 14 bases lying between them. Sample-barcoded 5' priming and a J-beta primer mix drove a second PCR of roughly 6 to 12 cycles. One entry per CDR3 protein, called by TCRdb with MiXCR from the 5' RACE reads. The repertoire includes some 1.1 million distinct CDR3 sequences, around two fifths of them detected once, and around 12% sits in the top ten. This clonotype showed up many times. Its target is not known. Approximately 10 milliliters was the volume of peripheral blood drawn from each donor. They isolated at least 6 million PBMCs from each sample. General study results and limits: Aged donors had fewer naive CD4+ cells and lower diversity than long-lived donors.

The chain has TRBV12-3 or TRBV12-4 and TRBJ2-7; the D gene is possibly TRBD1 (5 bases). Sequencing was carried out using blood. This receptor was taken from a man younger than 35 in good health. CDR3 sequence (DNA): TGTGCCAGCAGTTTCTTTACAGGAAAAACCTACGAGCAGTACTTC. It translates to CASSFFTGKTYEQYF.